Presented here are 27 T cell receptor beta chains from one specimen sequenced in a study of blood T cell repertoires in COVID-19. TCRdb keeps only in-frame clones here, not all; method: immunoSEQ multiplex PCR. This sample carries under 300,000 clones, around 83% of them seen once, and the ten largest clones take roughly 1.9%. Sequenced sample: peripheral blood. The receptors derive from a man in his thirties or forties who had recovered from COVID-19.

The chain uses TRBV28 and TRBJ1-2, with D uncertain. Germline CDR1 MDHEN, CDR2 SYDVKM. V gave up 4 bases and J gave up 10 bases, with 10 bases separating them. This CDR3 has 11 residues. In DNA form, the CDR3 reads TGTGCCAGCAGTTCTAATGTCCTCTACACCTTC. It encodes CASSSNVLYTF.

This clone was seen more than once but under ten times. The gene calls are TRBV4-2 and TRBJ2-7, with D tentatively TRBD1 (5 bases). Germline CDR1 is LGHNA and CDR2 is YNFKEQ. The V end lost 6 bases, the J end lost 0 bases, and 15 bases lay between the germline ends. CDR3 length: 15 residues. CDR3 nucleotide sequence: TGTGCCAGCAGAATTAGAGAAGGGGACTCCTACGAGCAGTACTTC. It translates to CASRIREGDSYEQYF.

V gene TRBV7-9 combines with J gene TRBJ2-6, with D perhaps matching TRBD1 (6 bases). CDR1 is SEHNR and CDR2 is FQNEAQ in the germline V gene (reference sequence). Trimming cost V 5 bases and J 0 bases, with 14 bases left between them. CDR3 length: 17 residues. The CDR3 reads CASSDRTVSSGANVLTF. The CDR3, as DNA: TGTGCCAGCAGCGACCGGACAGTTAGCTCTGGGGCCAACGTCCTGACTTTC. Full variable domain (missing parts from reference TRBV7-9 and TRBJ2-6): DTGVSQNPRHKITKRGQNVTFRCDPISEHNRLYWYRQTLGQGPEFLTYFQNEAQLEKSRLLSDRFSAERPKGSFSTLEIQRTEQGDSAMYLCASSDRTVSSGANVLTFGAGSRLTVL.

The rearrangement links TRBV6-5 to TRBJ2-3; 9 nucleotides match TRBD1. The length of the CDR3 is 14 residues. Trimming cost V 6 bases and J 1 base; bases outside gene matches: 2. Per the germline V gene, CDR1 is MNHEY and CDR2 is SVGAGI. The CDR3 DNA sequence: TGTGCCAGCAGGTGGGACAGGGGCACAGATACGCAGTATTTT. It translates to CASRWDRGTDTQYF.

V is TRBV6-5 and J is TRBJ2-7; 9 bases are a match to TRBD1. V shed 6 bases, J shed 4 bases, and the junction held 7 bases outside the gene matches. This CDR3 has 14 amino acids. Germline V gene sequence: CDR1 MNHEY, CDR2 SVGAGI. DNA of the CDR3: TGTGCCAGCAGACCCGGGACAGGGATTTACGAGCAGTACTTC. Amino acid sequence: CASRPGTGIYEQYF.

This sequence joins TRBV18 and TRBJ2-7; 7 bases are shared with TRBD1. V was pared by 5 bases and J by 3 bases, with 4 bases of the junction left unmatched. The length of the CDR3 is 13 residues. The V gene's germline CDR1 is KGHSH and CDR2 LQKENI. The DNA of the CDR3 is TGTGCCAGCTCAGCCGGGACAGACTACGAGCAGTACTTC. It translates to CASSAGTDYEQYF.

CDR3: CASSWRTGELFF. The CDR3 DNA follows: TGTGCCAGCAGTTGGCGGACCGGGGAGCTGTTTTTT. The chain uses TRBV12-3 or TRBV12-4 and TRBJ2-2; D gene uncertain. The CDR3 sequence is 12 residues long. The V end lost 4 bases, the J end lost 5 bases, and 5 bases lay between the germline ends.

The chain has TRBV5-6 and TRBJ1-2, with TRBD1 identical over 8 bases. In germline, CDR1 is SGHDT, CDR2 YYEEEE. The CDR3 spans 15 residues. Germline trimming cut 4 bases from V and 2 bases from J; bases unmatched to any gene: 7. CDR3 residues: CASSRRDRKNYGYTF. CDR3 in DNA: TGTGCCAGCAGCCGAAGGGACAGGAAAAACTATGGCTACACCTTC.

V gene TRBV12-3 or TRBV12-4 combines with J gene TRBJ2-1, with D hard to call. Trimming shortened V by 1 base and J by 6 bases, and 7 bases separated the two germline ends. This CDR3 has 13 residues. CDR3: CASSLEPLNEQFF. CDR3 in DNA: TGTGCCAGCAGTTTAGAGCCTCTCAATGAGCAGTTCTTC.

This clone was detected only a few times. J is TRBJ1-5 and V is TRBV2; unclear D gene. Trimming removed 5 bases from V and 5 bases from J, with 10 bases in between. Germline-derived CDR1 and CDR2 are SNHLY and FYNNEI. This CDR3 spans 13 amino acids. DNA for the CDR3: TGTGCCAGCAGTTGGGCAGTTTATCAGCCCCAGCATTTT. Translation: CASSWAVYQPQHF. Together with reference TRBV2 and TRBJ1-5, the CDR3 gives the full variable domain: EPEVTQTPSHQVTQMGQEVILRCVPISNHLYFYWYRQILGQKVEFLVSFYNNEISEKSEIFDDQFSVERPDGSNFTLKIRSTKLEDSAMYFCASSWAVYQPQHFGDGTRLSIL.

The rearrangement joins TRBV3-1 (or the pseudogene TRBV3-2) to TRBJ1-1, with a possible D match to TRBD1 (5 bases). V was cut by 3 bases and J by 12 bases, with 14 bases left in between. CDR1 is LGHDT, CDR2 YNNKEL, per germline (reference sequence). This CDR3 region has 12 residues. The CDR3 spells CASSQGEEKSFF. The CDR3, as DNA: TGTGCCAGCAGCCAGGGGGAGGAAAAATCTTTCTTT.

The chain links TRBV4-2 to TRBJ2-1; 8 nucleotides line up with TRBD2. CDR1 is LGHNA, CDR2 YNFKEQ, per germline. This CDR3 region has 17 residues. Trimming took 5 bases from V and 1 from J; bases not matched to a gene: 10. The CDR3 DNA is TGTGCCAGCAGCAAAGCCACGGGGGGGAGGTCCTACAATGAGCAGTTCTTC. This encodes CASSKATGGRSYNEQFF.

The V and J genes are TRBV5-8 and TRBJ1-5; 9 nucleotides match TRBD1. Losses at the gene ends were 1 base for V and 6 bases for J; bases not matched to a gene: 5. This CDR3 contains 15 residues. The germline V gene has CDR1 SGHTS and CDR2 YDEGEE. The CDR3, as DNA: TGTGCCAGCAGCTTGAGGACAGGGGATGGTCAGCCCCAGCATTTT. Translating gives CASSLRTGDGQPQHF.

V usage is TRBV28 and J usage is TRBJ1-6, with D maybe TRBD1 (6 bases). V was shortened by 5 bases and J by 8 bases, with 16 bases between the two germline ends. Germline V gene data show CDR1 as MDHEN and CDR2 as SYDVKM. This CDR3 has 15 amino acids. The CDR3 DNA reads as TGTGCCAGCAGTCCGTACAGGGTAGTAGATTCACCCCTCCACTTT. Amino acids: CASSPYRVVDSPLHF.

This chain uses TRBV5-4 with TRBJ1-4; 9 bases map to TRBD1. Germline CDR1 is SGHNT and CDR2 is YYREEE (reference sequence). Unmatched junction bases numbered 4, after V lost 5 bases and J lost 2 bases. The CDR3 sequence is 15 residues long. The CDR3 reads CASRTGTGTNEKLFF. The CDR3 DNA reads as TGTGCCAGCAGAACCGGGACAGGGACTAATGAAAAACTGTTTTTT.

The V call is TRBV6-6, the J call TRBJ2-7, with 7 bases lining up with TRBD1. CDR1 is MNHNY and CDR2 is SVGAGI in the germline V gene (reference sequence). The CDR3 contains 14 residues. The junction had 6 bases not matched to a gene; V was cut back by 5 bases and J by 2 bases. This CDR3 is CASSTGTVPYEQYV. The CDR3, as DNA: TGTGCCAGCAGTACCGGGACAGTCCCCTACGAGCAGTACGTC.

This clone was picked up a small number of times. The same CDR3 is also encoded by other DNA sequences in this sample. V gene TRBV27 combines with J gene TRBJ1-1, with a tentative D call TRBD1 (5 bases). Trimming stripped 8 bases from V and 3 bases from J, with 10 bases between. The CDR3 consists of 12 residues. Germline V gene sequence: CDR1 MNHEY, CDR2 SMNVEV (reference sequence). The CDR3 protein is CASQGSYTEAFF. CDR3 DNA sequence: TGTGCCAGCCAGGGATCTTACACTGAAGCTTTCTTT.

The chain is built from TRBV5-5 and TRBJ2-6; 7 bases are shared with TRBD2. Germline-derived CDR1 and CDR2 are SGHKS and YYEKEE (reference sequence). V was pared by 3 bases and J by 0 bases, with 6 bases of the junction left unmatched. The CDR3 contains 17 residues. CDR3 coding DNA: TGTGCCAGCAGCTGGGGGGGACCCCTCTCTGGGGCCAACGTCCTGACTTTC. Translating gives CASSWGGPLSGANVLTF.

J is TRBJ1-1 and V is TRBV18, with TRBD1 matching over 9 bases. The CDR3 loop spans 16 amino acids. Germline loops: CDR1 KGHSH, CDR2 LQKENI. V gave up 3 bases and J gave up 1 base; unmatched junction bases: 6. The CDR3 here is CASSPVGQGQNTEAFF. In DNA, the CDR3 is TGTGCCAGCTCACCGGTCGGACAGGGGCAGAACACTGAAGCTTTCTTT. Looking up the rest from reference TRBV18 and TRBJ1-1 gives the full variable domain: NAGVMQNPRHLVRRRGQEARLRCSPMKGHSHVYWYRQLPEEGLKFMVYLQKENIIDESGMPKERFSAEFPKEGPSILRIQQVVRGDSAAYFCASSPVGQGQNTEAFFGQGTRLTVV.

This chain links TRBV27 with TRBJ1-6; D remains unclear. The CDR3 has 15 residues. From germline, CDR1 is MNHEY and CDR2 SMNVEV (reference sequence). Between the trimmed V and J ends, which lost 0 bases and 7 bases, there was a span of 10 bases. CDR3 in amino acids: CASSLSPRLNSPLHF. The CDR3 nucleotides are TGTGCCAGCAGTTTATCCCCCCGTTTGAATTCACCCCTCCACTTT.

This clone came up once. The J gene is TRBJ1-4, the V gene TRBV3-1 (or the pseudogene TRBV3-2); 8 bases align to TRBD1. Trimming cost V 3 bases and J 7 bases; bases outside gene matches: 10. CDR1 and CDR2 (germline): LGHDT, YNNKEL (reference sequence). The CDR3 is made up of 16 amino acids. This CDR3 is CASSHSGGTGGEKLFF. CDR3 coding DNA: TGTGCCAGCAGCCATTCGGGCGGGACAGGAGGTGAAAAACTGTTTTTT.

This clone has just one count. CDR3 coding DNA: TGTGCCAGCAGCTTGATCGCTAGGGGCCAAGAGACCCAGTACTTC. Encoded protein: CASSLIARGQETQYF. V usage is TRBV5-6 and J usage is TRBJ2-5; TRBD1 might be the D (5 bases). Germline V gene lookup returns CDR1 SGHDT and CDR2 YYEEEE. The CDR3 is made up of 15 amino acids. The V gene lost 1 base and the J gene lost 1 base, with 11 bases spanning the gap.

The chain uses TRBV3-1 (or the pseudogene TRBV3-2) and TRBJ2-4; TRBD2 matches at 10 bases. The junction had 5 bases not matched to a gene; V was cut back by 0 bases and J by 0 bases. Germline V lookup: CDR1 LGHDT, CDR2 YNNKEL (reference sequence). This CDR3 is 18 amino acids long. The CDR3, as DNA: TGTGCCAGCAGCCAAGAATGGTCTAGCGGGGGAGCCAAAAACATTCAGTACTTC. This encodes CASSQEWSSGGAKNIQYF.

This sequence joins TRBV12-3 or TRBV12-4 and TRBJ1-5, with a tentative D call TRBD1 (6 bases). This CDR3 is 13 amino acids long. V gave up 8 bases and J gave up 6 bases, with 14 bases separating them. CDR3 residues: CASGGGGGQPQHF. The CDR3 region has the DNA TGTGCCAGCGGGGGAGGGGGGGGTCAGCCCCAGCATTTT.

This chain links TRBV4-2 with TRBJ2-3; D gene unclear. Germline loops: CDR1 LGHNA, CDR2 YNFKEQ. The CDR3 extends over 15 amino acids. Trimming took 0 bases from V and 0 from J, leaving 7 bases between them. In DNA form, the CDR3 reads TGTGCCAGCAGCCAAGATGGTACTAGCACAGATACGCAGTATTTT. Encoded protein: CASSQDGTSTDTQYF.

V usage is TRBV2 and J usage is TRBJ2-1; TRBD1 matches 7 bases. This CDR3 has 18 amino acids. The junction had 13 bases not matched to a gene; V was cut back by 3 bases and J by 2 bases. Looked up from germline, CDR1 is SNHLY and CDR2 is FYNNEI. The CDR3 DNA sequence: TGTGCCAGCAGTGAGCTCCCGCCCGGGACAGCAACCTACAATGAGCAGTTCTTC. Its protein is CASSELPPGTATYNEQFF.

In its sample, this clone was seen once. This chain's CDR3 is CASSSRGGDTGELFF. CDR3 bases: TGTGCCAGCAGCTCCAGGGGTGGAGACACCGGGGAGCTGTTTTTT. This sequence joins TRBV11-2 and TRBJ2-2, with a possible D match to TRBD1 (6 bases). Germline CDR1 reads SGHAT; CDR2 reads FQNNGV. CDR3 length equals 15 residues. Trimming stripped 4 bases from V and 3 bases from J, with 12 bases between.